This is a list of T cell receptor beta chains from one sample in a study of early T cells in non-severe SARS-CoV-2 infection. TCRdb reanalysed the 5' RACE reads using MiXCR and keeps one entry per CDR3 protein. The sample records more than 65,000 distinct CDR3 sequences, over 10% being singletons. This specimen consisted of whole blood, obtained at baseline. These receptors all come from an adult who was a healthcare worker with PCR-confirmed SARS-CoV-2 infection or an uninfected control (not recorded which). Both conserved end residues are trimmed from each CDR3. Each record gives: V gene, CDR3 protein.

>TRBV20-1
SASEREDTQY
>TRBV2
ASSESLAEQF
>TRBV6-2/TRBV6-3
ASRDAPGLGNTEAF
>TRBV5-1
ASSPTGVETQY
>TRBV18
ASSSRDGSIMPQH
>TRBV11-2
ASSLAGSGTGELF
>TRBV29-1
SVAGPPDYT
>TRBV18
ASSPSFGRGYTYEQY
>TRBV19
ASSSVWDGTYNEQF
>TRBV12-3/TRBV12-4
ASSLARGNSPLH
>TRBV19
ASRYSGTANTGELF
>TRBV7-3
ASSSRGGGLDEQF
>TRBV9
ASSVGDSVNEKLF
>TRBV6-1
ASSGGINYGYT
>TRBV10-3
ASRTAENSPLH
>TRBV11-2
ASSLGRTGVSEQY
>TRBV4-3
ASGGQGTGGYT
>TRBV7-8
ASSLSRDYEQY
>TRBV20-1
SARDRTGNSNQPQH
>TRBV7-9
ASSPPGGRNEQF
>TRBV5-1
ASSTTVGGEKLF
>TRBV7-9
ASSLNRDGKYEQY
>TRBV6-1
ASSDRIQPQH
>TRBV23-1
ASSPIPGAQGYEQY
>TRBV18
ASSLIHGTDTQY
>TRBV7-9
ASSLSIPGELF
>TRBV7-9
ASSLRTSGGETQY
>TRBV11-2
ASSRTGTSNTGELF
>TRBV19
ASSINQGTEAF
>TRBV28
ASRPSSYGYT
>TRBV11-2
ASSLARGSPGNTIY
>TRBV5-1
ASSLELADNEQF
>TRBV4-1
ASSQDRGAGDTQY
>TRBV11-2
ASSGRTPSEAF
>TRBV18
ASSPIQGREAF
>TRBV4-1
ASSQGDRGRFDEQF
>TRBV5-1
ASSPDASGYNEQF
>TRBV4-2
ASSQVNRGGETQY
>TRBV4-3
ASSQGRGTYEQY
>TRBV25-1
ASGYYEQS
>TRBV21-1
ASSRDSHEQY
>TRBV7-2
ASSLVDAGVYSYNEQF
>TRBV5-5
ASSSSWGTRISYEQY
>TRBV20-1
SASYSALSYEQY
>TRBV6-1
ASSAKGARSLAKNIQY
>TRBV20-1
SATSSNTGELF
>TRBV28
ASSSTPKLGSYNEQF
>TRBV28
ASSSLQGDRSRWVY
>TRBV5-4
ASNPKTGSTDTQY
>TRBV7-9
ASSSQGNKNSPLH
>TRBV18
ASSPDRGPDEKLF